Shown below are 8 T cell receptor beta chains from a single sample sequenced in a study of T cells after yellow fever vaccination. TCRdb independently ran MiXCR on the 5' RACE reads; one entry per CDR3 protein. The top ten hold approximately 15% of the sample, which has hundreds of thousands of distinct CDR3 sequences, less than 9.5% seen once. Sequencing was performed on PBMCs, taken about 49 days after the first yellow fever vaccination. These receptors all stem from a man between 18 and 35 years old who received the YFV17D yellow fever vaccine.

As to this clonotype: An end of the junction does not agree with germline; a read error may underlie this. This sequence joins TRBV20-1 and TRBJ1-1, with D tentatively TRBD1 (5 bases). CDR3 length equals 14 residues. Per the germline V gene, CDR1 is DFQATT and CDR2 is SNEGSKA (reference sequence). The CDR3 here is CSVDQGAMNAEAFF. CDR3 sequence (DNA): TGCAGTGTAGATCAAGGGGCGATGAACGCTGAAGCTTTCTTT.

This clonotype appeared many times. Here the CDR3 reads CASSQGTASYNEQFF. CDR3 DNA sequence: TGCGCCAGCAGCCAAGGGACAGCTTCCTACAATGAGCAGTTCTTC. This rearrangement joins TRBV4-3 to TRBJ2-1; possibly TRBD1 for D (6 bases). This CDR3 region has 15 residues. Germline values: CDR1 LGHNA, CDR2 YSLEER. Trimming stripped 1 base from V and 1 base from J, with 8 bases between.

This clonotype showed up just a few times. This CDR3 reads CASSLHPAGNVMNTEAFF. CDR3 coding DNA: TGTGCCAGCAGCCTACACCCTGCAGGGAACGTTATGAACACTGAAGCTTTCTTT. The V call is TRBV11-2, the J call TRBJ1-1; D might be TRBD1 (5 bases). V lost 5 bases, J lost 0 bases, and 22 bases lay in between. The CDR3 sequence is 18 residues long. Germline V CDR1 and CDR2: SGHAT, FQNNGV.

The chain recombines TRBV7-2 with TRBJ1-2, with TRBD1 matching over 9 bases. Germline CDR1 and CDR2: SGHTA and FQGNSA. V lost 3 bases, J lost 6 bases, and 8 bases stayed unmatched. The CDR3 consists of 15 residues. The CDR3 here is CASSLANTGGDGYTF. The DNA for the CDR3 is TGTGCCAGCAGCTTGGCTAATACAGGGGGCGATGGCTACACCTTC.

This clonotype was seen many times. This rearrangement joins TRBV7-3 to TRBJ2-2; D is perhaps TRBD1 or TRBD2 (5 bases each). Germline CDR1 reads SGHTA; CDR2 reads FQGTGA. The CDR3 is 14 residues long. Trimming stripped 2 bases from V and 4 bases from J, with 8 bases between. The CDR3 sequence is CASSLSGTTGELFF. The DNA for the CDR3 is TGTGCCAGCAGCTTATCGGGGACCACCGGGGAGCTGTTTTTT.

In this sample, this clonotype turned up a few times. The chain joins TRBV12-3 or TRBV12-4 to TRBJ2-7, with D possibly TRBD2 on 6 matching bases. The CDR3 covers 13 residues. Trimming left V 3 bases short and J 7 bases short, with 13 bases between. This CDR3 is CASSFGTLVEQYF. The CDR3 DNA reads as TGTGCCAGCAGTTTTGGGACTCTGGTTGAGCAGTACTTC.

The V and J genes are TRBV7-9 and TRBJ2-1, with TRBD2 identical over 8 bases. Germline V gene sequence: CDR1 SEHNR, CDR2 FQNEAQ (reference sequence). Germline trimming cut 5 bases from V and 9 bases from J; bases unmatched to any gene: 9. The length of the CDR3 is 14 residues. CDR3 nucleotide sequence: TGTGCCAGCAGCCCCCCGGGAGGGACGGGTGAGCAGTTCTTC. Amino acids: CASSPPGGTGEQFF.

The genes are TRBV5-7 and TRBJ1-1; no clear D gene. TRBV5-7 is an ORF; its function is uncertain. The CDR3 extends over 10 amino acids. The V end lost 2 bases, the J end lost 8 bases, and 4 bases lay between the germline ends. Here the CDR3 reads CASSLKEAFF. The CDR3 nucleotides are TGTGCCAGCAGCTTAAAGGAAGCTTTCTTT.